A single sample is the source of the 28 T cell receptor beta chains below, sequenced in a study of T cell repertoires in cytomegalovirus infection. In TCRdb, the reads were re-called with MiXCR into one record per CDR3 protein. This sample carries 150,000 to 200,000 distinct CDR3 sequences, approximately 15% of them seen once, and the ten largest clones take roughly 27%. Sample: PBMCs. These receptors were taken from a human donor in good health (CMV status not recorded). Some clones in this sample may be carry-over from other donors' samples.

This clonotype occurred a few times. The CDR3 sequence is CASSTDSGTEAFF. DNA for the CDR3: TGTGCCAGCAGTACGGACTCGGGGACTGAAGCTTTCTTT. The V call is TRBV7-3, the J call TRBJ1-1; D gene uncertain. V lost 6 bases to trimming and J lost 5 bases, with 13 bases between them. The CDR3 runs to 13 residues. The germline V gene has CDR1 SGHTA and CDR2 FQGTGA.

The table lists this clonotype with many counts. The chain couples TRBV28 to TRBJ2-7, with D perhaps TRBD1 (6 bases). Germline V gene lookup returns CDR1 MDHEN and CDR2 SYDVKM. Trimming stripped 5 bases from V and 2 bases from J, with 10 bases between. The length of the CDR3 is 13 residues. CDR3 DNA sequence: TGTGCCAGCAGTCCCGGACAGCCCTACGAGCAGTACTTC. Protein product: CASSPGQPYEQYF. Using reference TRBV28 and TRBJ2-7 for the parts outside the CDR3, the full variable domain is DVKVTQSSRYLVKRTGEKVFLECVQDMDHENMFWYRQDPGLGLRLIYFSYDVKMKEKGDIPEGYSVSREKKERFSLILESASTNQTSMYLCASSPGQPYEQYFGPGTRLTVT.

The sample holds a few counts of this clonotype. V gene TRBV7-8 combines with J gene TRBJ1-1; tentative D call: TRBD1 (5 bases). V was shortened by 1 base and J by 1 base, with 10 bases between the two germline ends. Germline V lookup: CDR1 SGHVS, CDR2 FQNEAQ. The CDR3 runs to 15 residues. The CDR3 sequence: CASSLDPGWNTEAFF. The CDR3 DNA follows: TGTGCCAGCAGCTTAGATCCAGGGTGGAACACTGAAGCTTTCTTT.

In this sample, this clonotype turned up many times. The CDR3 bases are TGTGCCAGCAGCTCCACAGGGGGCGGGAGGGCCGACAATGAGCAGTTCTTC. As protein: CASSSTGGGRADNEQFF. The J gene is TRBJ2-1, the V gene TRBV7-2, with D perhaps given as TRBD1 or TRBD2 (9 bases each). Deletions cut 4 bases from V and 5 bases from J, with 21 bases between. The CDR3 extends over 17 amino acids. Germline V lookup: CDR1 SGHTA, CDR2 FQGNSA. Full variable domain (remainder filled in from reference TRBV7-2 and TRBJ2-1): GAGVSQSPSNKVTEKGKDVELRCDPISGHTALYWYRQSLGQGLEFLIYFQGNSAPDKSGLPSDRFSAERTGGSVSTLTIQRTQQEDSAVYLCASSSTGGGRADNEQFFGPGTRLTVL.

The genes are TRBV27 and TRBJ2-1, with TRBD2 matching 14 bases. The CDR3 contains 16 residues. Unmatched junction bases numbered 10, after V lost 7 bases and J lost 8 bases. Germline lookup yields CDR1 MNHEY and CDR2 SMNVEV (reference sequence). The DNA of the CDR3 is TGTGCCAGCACTCCGGGGACTAGCGGGGGTAGGGATGAGCAGTTCTTC. This gives the protein CASTPGTSGGRDEQFF.

This clonotype was detected ten times or more. The chain recombines TRBV19 with TRBJ1-1; 8 bases are shared with TRBD1. Trimming removed 5 bases from V and 0 bases from J; junction bases left unmatched: 8. The CDR3 is 16 amino acids. Germline values: CDR1 LNHDA, CDR2 SQIVND (reference sequence). The CDR3 here is CASSLGTGLMNTEAFF. The CDR3 nucleotides are TGTGCCAGTAGTCTTGGGACAGGACTAATGAACACTGAAGCTTTCTTT.

V and J are TRBV6-5 and TRBJ2-2, with D unresolved. The CDR3 is 14 amino acids. V lost 1 base and J lost 5, with 8 bases in between. Per the germline V gene, CDR1 is MNHEY and CDR2 is SVGAGI. CDR3: CASSYLGKTGELFF. The DNA for the CDR3 is TGTGCCAGCAGTTACTTGGGAAAAACCGGGGAGCTGTTTTTT.

This clonotype was observed a handful of times. V is TRBV9 and J is TRBJ2-7; TRBD1 matches at 7 bases. CDR1 and CDR2 (germline): SGDLS, YYNGEE. V lost 0 bases to trimming and J lost 3 bases; unmatched junction nucleotides: 6. The CDR3 sequence is 15 residues long. CDR3 in DNA: TGTGCCAGCAGCGTAGAAGGGGGCCTTAGCTACGAGCAGTACTTC. Protein product: CASSVEGGLSYEQYF.

This clonotype was counted only a few times. V gene TRBV15 combines with J gene TRBJ2-1, with 7 positions matching TRBD2. Germline loops: CDR1 LNHNV, CDR2 YYDKDF (reference sequence). This CDR3 has 17 amino acids. With V trimmed by 1 base and J by 2 bases, 8 bases remained unmatched. The DNA of the CDR3 is TGTGCCACCAGCAGAGTCGGCCTAGCGGACACCTACAATGAGCAGTTCTTC. Protein: CATSRVGLADTYNEQFF. The entire variable domain, with the rest obtained from reference TRBV15 and TRBJ2-1, is as follows: DAMVIQNPRYQVTQFGKPVTLSCSQTLNHNVMYWYQQKSSQAPKLLFHYYDKDFNNEADTPDNFQSRRPNTSFCFLDIRSPGLGDTAMYLCATSRVGLADTYNEQFFGPGTRLTVL.

The rearrangement joins TRBV7-6 to TRBJ1-5; 7 bases match TRBD1. CDR3 size: 15 residues. V was clipped by 3 bases and J by 5 bases; unmatched bases: 7. The germline V gene encodes CDR1 SGHVS and CDR2 FNYEAQ. The CDR3 sequence: CASSFDRDGDQPQHF. The CDR3 DNA is TGTGCCAGCAGCTTCGACAGGGACGGGGATCAGCCCCAGCATTTT.

The chain carries TRBV28 and TRBJ2-7, with 9 bases lining up with TRBD1. Trimming removed 5 bases from V and 4 bases from J; junction bases left unmatched: 9. There are 15 residues in the CDR3. Looked up from germline, CDR1 is MDHEN and CDR2 is SYDVKM. The CDR3 loop reads CASSVLGTGKYEQYF. The CDR3 DNA reads TGTGCCAGCAGTGTCCTCGGGACAGGGAAATACGAGCAGTACTTC.

This clonotype was counted a few times. V gene TRBV4-2 combines with J gene TRBJ2-1, with 10 bases fitting TRBD1. The ends lost 3 bases at V and 7 bases at J; junction bases unmatched: 9. The CDR3 covers 16 residues. The germline V gene has CDR1 LGHNA and CDR2 YNFKEQ. CDR3 amino acids: CASSHLRGTGVNEQFF. CDR3 DNA sequence: TGTGCCAGCAGCCACCTCAGAGGGACAGGGGTAAATGAGCAGTTCTTC.

The chain combines TRBV4-1 with TRBJ2-1; 10 nucleotides agree with TRBD2. Trimming cost V 3 bases and J 0 bases; bases outside gene matches: 14. The CDR3 sequence is 20 residues long. Germline V gene sequence: CDR1 MGHRA, CDR2 YSYEKL. The CDR3, as DNA: TGCGCCAGCAGCCAGGCCGGGGGGCTAGCGGGGGATAGCTCCTACAATGAGCAGTTCTTC. Translating it yields CASSQAGGLAGDSSYNEQFF.

This clonotype was found many times. The chain carries TRBV7-8 and TRBJ1-2; D may be TRBD1 (6 bases). CDR3 length equals 15 residues. Between the trimmed V and J ends, which lost 5 bases and 4 bases, there was a span of 17 bases. Germline lookup yields CDR1 SGHVS and CDR2 FQNEAQ. CDR3 protein: CASSASLRDIYGYTF. The DNA for the CDR3 is TGTGCCAGCAGCGCAAGCCTCCGGGACATCTATGGCTACACCTTC.

In this sample, this clonotype turned up a few times. The chain links TRBV28 to TRBJ1-2; 7 bases map to TRBD1. Trimming took 10 bases from V and 10 from J; bases not matched to a gene: 6. Germline values: CDR1 MDHEN, CDR2 SYDVKM. CDR3 length: 10 residues. DNA of the CDR3: TGTGCCACCCGACAGGGAGTCTACACCTTC. Its protein product is CATRQGVYTF.

The J gene is TRBJ2-1, the V gene TRBV6-6; D assignment may be TRBD1 or TRBD2 (5 bases each). V gave up 7 bases and J gave up 8 bases, with 15 bases separating them. The CDR3 spans 13 residues. Germline V gives CDR1 MNHNY, CDR2 SVGAGI (reference sequence). CDR3: CASTLGRDDEQFF. In DNA, the CDR3 is TGTGCCAGCACCCTAGGCAGGGACGATGAGCAGTTCTTC.

This clonotype was seen just once. This may stem from a read error, because a much larger clone lies one nucleotide away. The CDR3 ends on some other residue instead of the conserved phenylalanine or tryptophan, so this is likely a read error. V and J are TRBV28 and TRBJ1-1; D might be TRBD1 (6 bases). Germline V gives CDR1 MDHEN, CDR2 SYDVKM. This CDR3 is 13 amino acids long. Here the CDR3 DNA reads TGTGCCAGCATTTTAAGGGACACCTTTGAAGCTTTCTTG. Amino acids: CASILRDTFEAFL.

This clonotype occurred a few times. The chain couples TRBV12-3 or TRBV12-4 to TRBJ2-2, with a possible D match to TRBD1 (5 bases). The CDR3 covers 15 residues. V was shortened by 6 bases and J by 4 bases, with 15 bases between the two germline ends. The DNA of the CDR3 is TGTGCCAGCAGCAAGACAGTAATTGGCACCGGGGAGCTGTTTTTT. Translated, it gives CASSKTVIGTGELFF.

This clonotype was observed many times. V and J are TRBV2 and TRBJ1-1, with TRBD1 matching over 11 bases. The trim removed 6 bases at V and 5 bases at J, leaving 5 bases unmatched. The V gene's germline CDR1 is SNHLY and CDR2 FYNNEI. This CDR3 contains 14 residues. The CDR3 loop is CASRVDRGLTEAFF. CDR3 coding DNA: TGTGCCAGCAGGGTGGACAGGGGGCTTACTGAAGCTTTCTTT. Drawing the rest from reference TRBV2 and TRBJ1-1, the complete variable domain is EPEVTQTPSHQVTQMGQEVILRCVPISNHLYFYWYRQILGQKVEFLVSFYNNEISEKSEIFDDQFSVERPDGSNFTLKIRSTKLEDSAMYFCASRVDRGLTEAFFGQGTRLTVV.

This clonotype was counted ten times or more. The chain couples TRBV20-1 to TRBJ1-2, with D tentatively TRBD1 (6 bases). Germline loops: CDR1 DFQATT, CDR2 SNEGSKA (reference sequence). The CDR3 runs 13 residues. Trimming stripped 4 bases from V and 0 bases from J, with 9 bases between. The CDR3 DNA reads as TGCAGTGCTATAGACAGGACTAACTATGGCTACACCTTC. Translating it yields CSAIDRTNYGYTF.

Many counts were recorded for this clonotype. The chain has TRBV4-1 and TRBJ2-1; no clear D gene. V lost 4 bases, J lost 8 bases, and 15 bases lay in between. Germline V CDR1 and CDR2: MGHRA, YSYEKL. The CDR3 spans 14 residues. CDR3 nucleotides: TGCGCCAGCAGCCTAAGTCGGAAGGGCTATGAGCAGTTCTTC. This encodes CASSLSRKGYEQFF.

The sample holds many counts of this clonotype. The chain couples TRBV7-2 to TRBJ2-7; TRBD2 matches at 7 bases. In germline, CDR1 is SGHTA, CDR2 FQGNSA. CDR3 length: 15 residues. After removal of 2 bases from V and 2 bases from J, the junction contained 6 bases not matched to a gene. The DNA of the CDR3 is TGTGCCAGCAGCTTAACCGGACTAGGCACCTACGAGCAGTACTTC. Translating gives CASSLTGLGTYEQYF. The full variable domain, rest sourced from reference TRBV7-2 and TRBJ2-7, is GAGVSQSPSNKVTEKGKDVELRCDPISGHTALYWYRQSLGQGLEFLIYFQGNSAPDKSGLPSDRFSAERTGGSVSTLTIQRTQQEDSAVYLCASSLTGLGTYEQYFGPGTRLTVT.

This clonotype was recorded at least ten times. This chain uses TRBV7-6 with TRBJ2-5; tentatively, D is TRBD2 (6 bases). Germline CDR1 reads SGHVS; CDR2 reads FNYEAQ. V was shortened by 4 bases and J by 0 bases, with 18 bases between the two germline ends. The CDR3 extends over 17 amino acids. CDR3 region: CASSSRALGGHQETQYF. The CDR3 coding sequence is TGTGCCAGCAGCTCGAGGGCGCTAGGAGGGCACCAAGAGACCCAGTACTTC.

This clonotype was recorded at least ten times. V gene TRBV11-2 combines with J gene TRBJ1-5; D ambiguous. This CDR3 region has 14 residues. Trimming shortened V by 4 bases and J by 2 bases, and 9 bases separated the two germline ends. Germline CDR1 is SGHAT and CDR2 is FQNNGV. The CDR3 DNA reads as TGTGCCAGCAGCTCGGAGGTAGGCAATCAGCCCCAGCATTTT. Protein sequence: CASSSEVGNQPQHF.

At least ten counts were recorded for this clonotype. The V gene is TRBV7-3, the J gene TRBJ2-1, with TRBD2 matching 16 bases. Trimming removed 4 bases from V and 13 bases from J; junction bases left unmatched: 13. There are 17 residues in the CDR3. Germline values: CDR1 SGHTA, CDR2 FQGTGA. CDR3 protein: CASSSTGTSGRATRQFF. The DNA of the CDR3 is TGTGCCAGCAGCTCGACCGGGACTAGCGGGAGGGCAACGCGACAGTTCTTC.

This clonotype was observed a few times. This sequence may be a read error, since a much larger clone differs from it by one base. This chain connects TRBV12-3 or TRBV12-4 to TRBJ1-5, with TRBD1 identical over 7 bases. The CDR3 is made up of 19 amino acids. V lost 3 bases to trimming and J lost 3 bases; unmatched junction nucleotides: 17. The DNA of the CDR3 is TGTGCCAGCAGTTTCAGCCCCGTGGCAGGGGGGTGGGACAATCAGCCCCAGCATTTT. It encodes CASSFSPVAGGWDNQPQHF.

This clonotype was seen ten or more times. This CDR3 is CASSSFPGQASPEAFF. CDR3 nucleotide sequence: TGTGCCAGCAGTTCATTTCCGGGACAGGCGTCTCCTGAAGCTTTCTTT. J is TRBJ1-1 and V is TRBV28; 8 positions match TRBD1. The CDR3 runs to 16 residues. Trimming removed 4 bases from V and 6 bases from J; junction bases left unmatched: 13. Germline-derived CDR1 and CDR2 are MDHEN and SYDVKM.

This clonotype occurred many times. This chain connects TRBV19 to TRBJ2-7; D may be TRBD1 (5 bases). V dropped 6 bases and J dropped 6 bases, with 15 bases sitting between them. The germline gives CDR1 LNHDA, CDR2 SQIVND (reference sequence). The CDR3 is made up of 13 amino acids. CDR3 sequence: CASSRLRGLEQYF. CDR3 nucleotides: TGTGCCAGTAGCCGATTAAGGGGTCTCGAGCAGTACTTC.